The T cell receptor beta chain under discussion was sequenced for a study of response to subunit inactivated influenza vaccine. In TCRdb, the RT-PCR reads were re-called with MiXCR into one record per CDR3 protein. The sample carries hundreds of thousands of distinct CDR3 sequences, approximately 17% recorded once. Concerning this clonotype: A read error may produce the germline difference seen at one junction end.

CDR3 length: 15 amino acids. Germline V lookup: CDR1 DFQATT, CDR2 SNEGSKA (reference sequence). The sample in question was PBMCs from blood, obtained roughly 5 days after vaccination. This chain uses TRBV20-1 with TRBJ2-7; 7 nucleotides agree with TRBD1. The clonotype originates from a man aged 50 to 59 who received an inactivated influenza vaccine. Here the CDR3 DNA reads TGCAGTGCCAGAGAACAGGGGACCTCCCTATACGAGCAGTACTTC. This encodes CSAREQGTSLYEQYF.